This is a list of T cell receptor beta chains from one sample in a study of beta chain features in type 1 diabetes. Profiled with immunoSEQ multiplex PCR; TCRdb holds only in-frame clones, not every one. The sample consists of 970,000 or so clones, 17% of them appearing once. Specimen: naive CD4+ T cells from blood. The source of these receptors is a woman aged 18 to 35 in good health. Both conserved end residues are part of each CDR3. Fields, in order: D gene, J gene, clone size, V gene, CDR3 protein, CDR3 DNA. D genes are given only for firm matches. Clone size is given for some rows only: seen once, a few or many times, or a class if the clone is expanded.

d_gene: NA
j_gene: TRBJ1-1
abundance: NA
v_gene: TRBV18
CDR3aa: CASSPRAGSTREAFF
CDR3nt: TGTGCCAGCTCACCACGGGCAGGGAGCACTCGGGAAGCTTTCTTT

d_gene: NA
j_gene: TRBJ1-2
abundance: NA
v_gene: TRBV27
CDR3aa: CASTPLVGTPGYTF
CDR3nt: TGTGCCAGCACCCCGCTGGTAGGCACTCCGGGCTACACCTTC

d_gene: NA
j_gene: TRBJ2-7
abundance: NA
v_gene: TRBV14
CDR3aa: CASSPDPTDHYEQYF
CDR3nt: TGTGCCAGCAGTCCGGATCCCACAGATCACTACGAGCAGTACTTC

d_gene: NA
j_gene: TRBJ1-5
abundance: few
v_gene: TRBV18
CDR3aa: CASSATHHSVGAQPQHF
CDR3nt: TGTGCCAGCTCAGCAACGCATCATTCGGTGGGGGCTCAGCCCCAGCATTTT

d_gene: NA
j_gene: TRBJ1-2
abundance: NA
v_gene: TRBV7-2
CDR3aa: CASSPGPNYGYTF
CDR3nt: TGTGCCAGCAGCCCGGGACCTAACTATGGCTACACCTTC

d_gene: NA
j_gene: TRBJ2-2
abundance: NA
v_gene: TRBV4-3
CDR3aa: CASSQGTANTGELFF
CDR3nt: TGCGCCAGCAGCCAAGGGACAGCGAACACCGGGGAGCTGTTTTTT

d_gene: TRBD1
j_gene: TRBJ2-5
abundance: NA
v_gene: TRBV27
CDR3aa: CASHKRTGASYVQYF
CDR3nt: TGTGCCTCTCACAAAAGGACAGGGGCCTCTTATGTCCAGTACTTC

d_gene: NA
j_gene: TRBJ2-2
abundance: NA
v_gene: TRBV10-3
CDR3aa: CAISAPGTYTGELFF
CDR3nt: TGTGCCATCAGTGCCCCGGGGACATACACCGGGGAGCTGTTTTTT

d_gene: TRBD1
j_gene: TRBJ1-5
abundance: NA
v_gene: TRBV19
CDR3aa: CATKPGQGVVGNQPQHF
CDR3nt: TGTGCCACCAAACCGGGACAGGGGGTTGTTGGCAATCAGCCCCAGCATTTT

d_gene: NA
j_gene: TRBJ1-1
abundance: NA
v_gene: TRBV27
CDR3aa: CASSWVKDTEAFF
CDR3nt: TGTGCCAGCAGTTGGGTCAAGGACACTGAAGCTTTCTTT

d_gene: NA
j_gene: TRBJ1-2
abundance: few
v_gene: TRBV20-1
CDR3aa: CSATAHYGYTF
CDR3nt: TGCAGTGCTACCGCGCACTATGGCTACACCTTC

d_gene: TRBD1
j_gene: TRBJ2-2
abundance: NA
v_gene: TRBV6-5
CDR3aa: CASTHRDRTTGELFF
CDR3nt: TGTGCCAGCACTCACCGGGACAGGACCACCGGGGAGCTGTTTTTT

d_gene: NA
j_gene: TRBJ1-4
abundance: NA
v_gene: TRBV6-1
CDR3aa: CASSEGTGRGEKLFF
CDR3nt: TGTGCCAGCAGTGAAGGAACAGGCCGCGGTGAAAAACTGTTTTTT

d_gene: TRBD1
j_gene: TRBJ1-5
abundance: NA
v_gene: TRBV4-2
CDR3aa: CASSQDTGDNQPQHF
CDR3nt: TGTGCCAGCAGCCAAGACACAGGGGATAATCAGCCCCAGCATTTT

d_gene: NA
j_gene: TRBJ2-1
abundance: NA
v_gene: TRBV10-2
CDR3aa: CASSAYQVLGDEQFF
CDR3nt: TGCGCCAGCAGTGCGTATCAGGTCCTTGGGGATGAGCAGTTCTTC

d_gene: NA
j_gene: TRBJ2-6
abundance: NA
v_gene: TRBV5-1
CDR3aa: CASSFPKDWVFRDGSIVGANVLTF
CDR3nt: TGCGCCAGCAGCTTCCCCAAGGATTGGGTGTTCCGGGACGGAAGTATAGTGGGGGCCAACGTCCTGACTTTC

d_gene: NA
j_gene: TRBJ2-5
abundance: NA
v_gene: TRBV2
CDR3aa: CASRLGTYQETQYF
CDR3nt: TGTGCCAGCAGGCTAGGGACATATCAAGAGACCCAGTACTTC

d_gene: NA
j_gene: TRBJ2-6
abundance: NA
v_gene: TRBV5-6
CDR3aa: CASSFGASSGANVLTF
CDR3nt: TGTGCCAGCAGCTTCGGGGCCTCCTCTGGGGCCAACGTCCTGACTTTC

d_gene: NA
j_gene: TRBJ2-5
abundance: few
v_gene: TRBV6-6
CDR3aa: CASSYGAGRIQETQYF
CDR3nt: TGTGCCAGCAGTTATGGGGCAGGACGGATTCAAGAGACCCAGTACTTC

d_gene: NA
j_gene: TRBJ2-1
abundance: NA
v_gene: TRBV28
CDR3aa: CATRSLGGANNEQFF
CDR3nt: TGTGCCACCCGTTCCCTAGGGGGGGCCAACAATGAGCAGTTCTTC

d_gene: TRBD1
j_gene: TRBJ1-2
abundance: few
v_gene: TRBV27
CDR3aa: CASQGQGAAGYTF
CDR3nt: TGTGCCAGCCAAGGACAGGGGGCTGCTGGCTACACCTTC

d_gene: TRBD1
j_gene: TRBJ1-3
abundance: few
v_gene: TRBV19
CDR3aa: CATKGGDRGYLENTIYF
CDR3nt: TGTGCCACCAAGGGAGGGGACAGGGGATACCTGGAAAACACCATATATTTT

d_gene: TRBD1
j_gene: TRBJ2-1
abundance: once
v_gene: TRBV7-6
CDR3aa: CASSSLGTEYNEQFF
CDR3nt: TGTGCCAGCAGCTCGTTAGGGACAGAATACAATGAGCAGTTCTTC

d_gene: NA
j_gene: TRBJ2-3
abundance: few
v_gene: TRBV20-1
CDR3aa: CSARRDTQYF
CDR3nt: TGCAGTGCTAGGCGAGATACGCAGTATTTT

d_gene: TRBD1
j_gene: TRBJ1-4
abundance: few
v_gene: TRBV9
CDR3aa: CASSEEDRGNEKLFF
CDR3nt: TGTGCCAGCAGCGAAGAGGACAGGGGTAATGAAAAACTGTTTTTT

d_gene: TRBD2
j_gene: TRBJ2-7
abundance: NA
v_gene: TRBV18
CDR3aa: CASSPPLAGVEQYF
CDR3nt: TGTGCCAGCTCACCACCTCTAGCGGGAGTCGAGCAGTACTTC

d_gene: NA
j_gene: TRBJ2-5
abundance: NA
v_gene: TRBV29-1
CDR3aa: CSVVGSQETQYF
CDR3nt: TGCAGCGTTGTTGGTAGCCAAGAGACCCAGTACTTC

d_gene: NA
j_gene: TRBJ1-2
abundance: NA
v_gene: TRBV21-1
CDR3aa: CASSKLGQRGGYGYTF
CDR3nt: TGTGCCAGCAGCAAGTTGGGGCAGAGGGGTGGCTATGGCTACACCTTC

d_gene: TRBD1
j_gene: TRBJ2-7
abundance: few
v_gene: TRBV5-1
CDR3aa: CASSLEGQGKSYEQYF
CDR3nt: TGCGCCAGCAGCTTGGAGGGACAGGGGAAGTCCTACGAGCAGTACTTC

d_gene: TRBD2
j_gene: TRBJ2-1
abundance: NA
v_gene: TRBV11-2
CDR3aa: CASSFLGGVNEQFF
CDR3nt: TGTGCCAGCAGCTTTCTCGGGGGGGTGAATGAGCAGTTCTTC

d_gene: NA
j_gene: TRBJ2-7
abundance: few
v_gene: TRBV25-1
CDR3aa: CASRGTAGGYEQYF
CDR3nt: TGTGCCAGCAGGGGGACAGCGGGCGGGTACGAGCAGTACTTC

d_gene: NA
j_gene: TRBJ2-1
abundance: NA
v_gene: TRBV2
CDR3aa: CASSEAPVSSYNEQFF
CDR3nt: TGTGCCAGCAGTGAAGCCCCGGTAAGCTCCTACAATGAGCAGTTCTTC

d_gene: NA
j_gene: TRBJ1-2
abundance: NA
v_gene: TRBV15
CDR3aa: CATSSDTDSNYGYTF
CDR3nt: TGTGCCACCAGCAGTGATACGGACAGTAACTATGGCTACACCTTC

d_gene: TRBD1
j_gene: TRBJ2-7
abundance: few
v_gene: TRBV4-3
CDR3aa: CASSQDRDSYYEQYF
CDR3nt: TGCGCCAGCAGCCAAGACCGGGACAGTTACTACGAGCAGTACTTC

d_gene: NA
j_gene: TRBJ1-2
abundance: NA
v_gene: TRBV13
CDR3aa: CASSPPRGNYGYTF
CDR3nt: TGTGCCAGCAGCCCCCCGAGGGGAAACTATGGCTACACCTTC

d_gene: NA
j_gene: TRBJ2-3
abundance: few
v_gene: TRBV29-1
CDR3aa: CSVEAIGGTTDTQYF
CDR3nt: TGCAGCGTTGAAGCGATAGGTGGGACCACAGATACGCAGTATTTT

d_gene: TRBD2
j_gene: TRBJ2-7
abundance: few
v_gene: TRBV29-1
CDR3aa: CSVGTNSYEQYF
CDR3nt: TGCAGCGTAGGGACTAATTCCTACGAGCAGTACTTC